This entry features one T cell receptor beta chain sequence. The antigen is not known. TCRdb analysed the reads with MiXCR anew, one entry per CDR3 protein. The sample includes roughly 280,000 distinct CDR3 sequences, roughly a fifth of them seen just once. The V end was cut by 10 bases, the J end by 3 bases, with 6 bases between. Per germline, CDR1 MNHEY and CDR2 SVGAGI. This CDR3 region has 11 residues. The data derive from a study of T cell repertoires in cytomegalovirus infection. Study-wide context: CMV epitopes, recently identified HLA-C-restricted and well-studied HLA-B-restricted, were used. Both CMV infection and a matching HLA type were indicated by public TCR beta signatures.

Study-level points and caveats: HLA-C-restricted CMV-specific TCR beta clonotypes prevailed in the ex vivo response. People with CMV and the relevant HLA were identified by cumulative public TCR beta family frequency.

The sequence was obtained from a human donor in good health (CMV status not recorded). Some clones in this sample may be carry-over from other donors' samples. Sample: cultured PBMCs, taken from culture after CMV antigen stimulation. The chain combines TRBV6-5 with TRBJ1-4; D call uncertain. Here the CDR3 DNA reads TGTGCCACGCAGGCTAATGAAAAACTGTTTTTT. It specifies CATQANEKLFF.